This T cell receptor (beta chain) was profiled in a study of cytomegalovirus exposure and HLA in healthy donors. Study outcomes and limitations: The study flagged around 160 TCR beta chains as cytomegalovirus-associated. Apparent HLA restriction characterized most CMV-associated TCR beta chains in a later analysis.

The PCR ran on 60 Vbeta and 13 Jbeta primers. Original analysis: Some 80 million unique TCR beta chains, 9.5 million to 14 million shared, were counted in a later analysis. The data were produced by immunoSEQ multiplex PCR, yet TCRdb's version contains in-frame clones alone and is incomplete. V, J and clone size were drawn from that table, and D and trimming were deduced from the DNA. The sample yields some 180,000 clones, roughly 79% seen once. V lost 2 bases and J lost 0, with 7 bases in between. CDR1 SEHNR and CDR2 FQNEAQ come from the germline V gene (reference sequence). This CDR3 is built from 15 residues. Points on this clone: The antigen is unknown.

The gene calls are TRBV7-9 and TRBJ2-2; D gene unclear. Sequencing used PBMCs. The receptor was derived from a male donor in good health and CMV-seronegative. This chain's CDR3 is CASSLFPSNTGELFF. The CDR3 DNA is TGTGCCAGCAGCTTATTCCCCTCGAACACCGGGGAGCTGTTTTTT.